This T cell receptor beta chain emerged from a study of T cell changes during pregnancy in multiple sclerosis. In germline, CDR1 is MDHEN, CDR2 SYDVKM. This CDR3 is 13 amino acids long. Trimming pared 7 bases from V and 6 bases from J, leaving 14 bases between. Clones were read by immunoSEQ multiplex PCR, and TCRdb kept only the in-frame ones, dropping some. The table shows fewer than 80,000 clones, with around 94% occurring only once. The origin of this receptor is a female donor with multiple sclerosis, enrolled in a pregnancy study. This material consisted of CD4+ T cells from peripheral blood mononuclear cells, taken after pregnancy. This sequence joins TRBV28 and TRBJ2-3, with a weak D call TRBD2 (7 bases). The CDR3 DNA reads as TGTGCCAGCACCCAGGGGCGGGAGGATACGCAGTATTTT. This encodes CASTQGREDTQYF.